This entry concerns a single T cell receptor beta chain. The sample originates from a study of human T cells and chemical hapten exposure. TCRdb re-derived calls from the RACE reads in MiXCR, one entry per CDR3 protein. Among approximately 60,000 distinct CDR3 sequences listed, around 11% were seen once. Trimming shortened V by 6 bases and J by 1 base, and 17 bases separated the two germline ends. This CDR3 spans 15 amino acids. Germline V gene sequence: CDR1 SQVTM, CDR2 ANQGSEA. Time point given: pre-sensitization, week 0. The treatment is: therapeutic diphenylcyclopropenone sensitization with weekly scalp DPC.

The specimen was whole blood, collected in connection with sensitization to the hapten diphenylcyclopropenone (DPC). The chain is built from TRBV29-1 and TRBJ2-3; no firm D call. This sequence was found in a woman in her forties with alopecia areata. Some clones in this sample may be carry-over from other donors' samples. The CDR3 protein is CSVAGPKDGTDTQYF. CDR3 sequence (DNA): TGCAGCGTCGCCGGACCCAAAGACGGCACAGATACGCAGTATTTT.